These 19 T cell receptor beta chains came from one sample sequenced in a study of blood T cell repertoires in COVID-19. Produced via immunoSEQ multiplex PCR; TCRdb's table is partial and in-frame only. Of some 250,000 clones listed, approximately 80% were seen once; the top ten hold under 5.5%. Sequencing was performed on peripheral blood. The source of these receptors is a man in his sixties with acute or convalescent COVID-19.

The chain joins TRBV2 to TRBJ2-3, with TRBD2 identical over 8 bases. The CDR3 has 16 amino acids. The V segment lost 4 bases and the J segment 2 bases; nucleotides outside the gene matches: 8. Germline V CDR1 and CDR2: SNHLY, FYNNEI. This CDR3 reads CASSGRGGGSTDTQYF. As DNA, the CDR3 is TGTGCCAGCAGTGGGAGAGGCGGGGGGTCCACAGATACGCAGTATTTT. Drawing the rest from reference TRBV2 and TRBJ2-3, the complete variable domain is EPEVTQTPSHQVTQMGQEVILRCVPISNHLYFYWYRQILGQKVEFLVSFYNNEISEKSEIFDDQFSVERPDGSNFTLKIRSTKLEDSAMYFCASSGRGGGSTDTQYFGPGTRLTVL.

The CDR3 coding sequence is TGCAGCGTTGAAGCGCGGTTAGGGGAGGACACCGGGGAGCTGTTTTTT. It is translated as CSVEARLGEDTGELFF. The chain couples TRBV29-1 to TRBJ2-2; perhaps TRBD2 as D (6 bases). Per germline, CDR1 SQVTM and CDR2 ANQGSEA. V was trimmed by 1 base and J by 3 bases, leaving 15 bases between them. The CDR3 length is 16 residues.

The chain links TRBV28 to TRBJ2-2, with 8 nucleotides matching TRBD1. V lost 7 bases to trimming and J lost 4 bases; unmatched junction nucleotides: 5. The CDR3 sequence is 14 residues long. Germline V gene data show CDR1 as MDHEN and CDR2 as SYDVKM. The CDR3 nucleotides read TGTGCCAGCAACTCAGGGGGCATCACCGGGGAGCTGTTTTTT. It codes for CASNSGGITGELFF.

V and J are TRBV7-9 and TRBJ1-4; TRBD1 matches 10 bases. J gave up 0 bases and V 4 bases, and 2 bases lay outside the gene matches. The length of the CDR3 is 16 residues. Germline lookup yields CDR1 SEHNR and CDR2 FQNEAQ (reference sequence). This chain's CDR3 is CASSSDRGATNEKLFF. In DNA, the CDR3 is TGTGCCAGCAGCTCGGACAGGGGGGCAACTAATGAAAAACTGTTTTTT.

The V call is TRBV3-1 (or the pseudogene TRBV3-2), the J call TRBJ2-5, with a weak D call TRBD1 (5 bases). CDR1 LGHDT and CDR2 YNNKEL come from the germline V gene (reference sequence). Trimming took off 7 bases at V and 3 bases at J, with 12 bases between the two ends. The CDR3 is 13 residues long. The DNA for the CDR3 is TGTGCCAGCACTTCGACAGAGAAAGAGACCCAGTACTTC. It specifies CASTSTEKETQYF.

The chain joins TRBV29-1 to TRBJ2-1; 9 nucleotides align to TRBD1. V lost 4 bases and J lost 8; bases outside the gene matches: 9. CDR1 and CDR2 from the germline V gene are SQVTM and ANQGSEA. The CDR3 loop spans 14 amino acids. The CDR3 loop is CSVVTGTGFDEQFF. CDR3 DNA sequence: TGCAGCGTTGTAACCGGGACAGGGTTCGATGAGCAGTTCTTC.

This chain links TRBV28 with TRBJ1-1; D gene ambiguous. CDR3 length equals 13 residues. Deletions cut 6 bases from V and 5 bases from J, with 13 bases between. In germline, CDR1 is MDHEN, CDR2 SYDVKM. The CDR3 nucleotides read TGTGCCAGCAGCGACGCCGGAGGGACTGAAGCTTTCTTT. It encodes CASSDAGGTEAFF.

The chain combines TRBV5-4 with TRBJ2-7, with 8 bases lining up with TRBD2. The CDR3 is 15 residues long. The V gene's germline CDR1 is SGHNT and CDR2 YYREEE (reference sequence). Losses at the gene ends were 1 base for V and 0 bases for J; bases not matched to a gene: 3. CDR3 DNA: TGTGCCAGCAGCTTGTACGGGACTAGCTCCTACGAGCAGTACTTC. This sequence encodes CASSLYGTSSYEQYF.

V and J are TRBV4-1 and TRBJ2-7; 8 bases agree with TRBD2. This CDR3 is built from 17 residues. The germline gives CDR1 MGHRA, CDR2 YSYEKL. The V and J ends lost 0 bases and 1 base, in that order; junction bases with no gene match: 8. The CDR3 bases are TGCGCCAGCAGCCAAGAAGTTCAGCGGGGGCTATCCTACGAGCAGTACTTC. It is translated as CASSQEVQRGLSYEQYF.

This chain uses TRBV18 with TRBJ2-2; TRBD1 aligns across 9 bases. CDR1 and CDR2 (germline): KGHSH, LQKENI. The CDR3 contains 14 residues. Trimming removed 4 bases from V and 7 bases from J; junction bases left unmatched: 4. CDR3 sequence reads: CASSLQGADGELFF. The CDR3 DNA sequence: TGTGCCAGCTCACTACAGGGGGCCGACGGGGAGCTGTTTTTT.

The V gene is TRBV4-2, the J gene TRBJ2-7, with a weak D call TRBD2 (6 bases). Trimming pared 4 bases from V and 1 base from J, leaving 17 bases between. Germline-derived CDR1 and CDR2 are LGHNA and YNFKEQ. This CDR3 is built from 16 residues. The CDR3 is CASSRNGVAVSYEQYF. The DNA for the CDR3 is TGTGCCAGCAGCCGGAACGGTGTAGCGGTATCCTACGAGCAGTACTTC.

This chain uses TRBV4-2 with TRBJ1-2; a weak D match, TRBD1 (6 bases). This CDR3 is built from 16 residues. Germline V gene data show CDR1 as LGHNA and CDR2 as YNFKEQ. The V and J ends lost 0 bases and 4 bases respectively, with 15 bases between them. CDR3 residues: CASSQDGRQALYGYTF. As DNA, the CDR3 is TGTGCCAGCAGCCAAGACGGTCGACAGGCCCTCTATGGCTACACCTTC.

This chain uses TRBV15 with TRBJ2-3; 10 bases agree with TRBD2. V gave up 0 bases and J gave up 3 bases; unmatched junction bases: 6. The germline V gene has CDR1 LNHNV and CDR2 YYDKDF (reference sequence). This CDR3 is 17 amino acids long. DNA of the CDR3: TGTGCCACCAGCAGAGAGGCTAGCGGGAGATTGACAGATACGCAGTATTTT. Translated, it gives CATSREASGRLTDTQYF.

The genes are TRBV5-1 and TRBJ2-5, with a possible D match to TRBD2 (6 bases). Trimming shortened V by 3 bases and J by 5 bases, and 14 bases separated the two germline ends. CDR1 and CDR2 from the germline V gene are SGHRS and YFSETQ. The length of the CDR3 is 14 residues. CDR3 amino acids: CASSSGTEGETQYF. The CDR3 bases are TGCGCCAGCAGCTCCGGGACGGAGGGGGAGACCCAGTACTTC.

The gene calls are TRBV19 and TRBJ2-5, with TRBD2 matching 13 bases. This CDR3 is 15 amino acids long. J gave up 5 bases and V 4 bases, and 4 bases lay outside the gene matches. Germline V gives CDR1 LNHDA, CDR2 SQIVND (reference sequence). In nucleotides, the CDR3 is TGTGCCAGTAGTACCGGGACTAGCGGGGCTGAGACCCAGTACTTC. Encoded protein: CASSTGTSGAETQYF.

This clone was counted a single time. The rearrangement uses TRBV6-5 and TRBJ1-4; maybe TRBD1 (6 bases). The CDR3 totals 15 residues. Trimming removed 2 bases from V and 10 bases from J, with 17 bases in between. CDR1 is MNHEY, CDR2 SVGAGI, per germline. In DNA, the CDR3 is TGTGCCAGCAGTTACCGGGGGGCAGGTGGCGGAAAACTGTTTTTT. This encodes CASSYRGAGGGKLFF.

The CDR3 spells CASSEGPSGEPGELFF. CDR3 DNA: TGTGCCAGCAGCGAGGGGCCTAGCGGGGAGCCCGGGGAGCTGTTTTTT. The chain has TRBV3-1 (or the pseudogene TRBV3-2) and TRBJ2-2; 9 bases are a match to TRBD2. The CDR3 covers 16 residues. Per germline, CDR1 LGHDT and CDR2 YNNKEL (reference sequence). Trimming took 5 bases from V and 6 from J; bases not matched to a gene: 10.

This chain links TRBV27 with TRBJ2-3, with 7 bases lining up with TRBD1. CDR1 and CDR2 (germline): MNHEY, SMNVEV (reference sequence). Losses at the gene ends were 6 bases for V and 5 bases for J; bases not matched to a gene: 5. CDR3 length: 13 amino acids. The CDR3 reads CASSRQGGDTQYF. Here the CDR3 DNA reads TGTGCCAGCAGCCGACAGGGTGGAGATACGCAGTATTTT.

The chain employs TRBV27 and TRBJ2-2, with TRBD2 as a possible D gene (5 bases). Germline V gene sequence: CDR1 MNHEY, CDR2 SMNVEV (reference sequence). V was shortened by 6 bases and J by 3 bases, with 11 bases between the two germline ends. The CDR3 spans 14 residues. CDR3 sequence: CASRLGLYTGELFF. CDR3 in DNA: TGTGCCAGCAGACTCGGACTTTACACCGGGGAGCTGTTTTTT.